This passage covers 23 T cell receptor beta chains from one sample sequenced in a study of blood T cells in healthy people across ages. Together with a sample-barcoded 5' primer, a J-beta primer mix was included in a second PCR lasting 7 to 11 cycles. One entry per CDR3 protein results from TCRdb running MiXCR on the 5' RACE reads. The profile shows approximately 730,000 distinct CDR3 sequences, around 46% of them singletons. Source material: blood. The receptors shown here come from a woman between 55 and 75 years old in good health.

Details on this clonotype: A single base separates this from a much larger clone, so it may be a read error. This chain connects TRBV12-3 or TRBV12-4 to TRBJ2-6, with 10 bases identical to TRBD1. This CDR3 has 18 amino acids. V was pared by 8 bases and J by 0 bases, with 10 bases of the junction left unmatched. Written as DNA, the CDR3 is TGTGCCAGCGGACTGTACCGGGACAGGGGCTCTGGGGCCAACGTCCTGACTTTC. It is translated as CASGLYRDRGSGANVLTF.

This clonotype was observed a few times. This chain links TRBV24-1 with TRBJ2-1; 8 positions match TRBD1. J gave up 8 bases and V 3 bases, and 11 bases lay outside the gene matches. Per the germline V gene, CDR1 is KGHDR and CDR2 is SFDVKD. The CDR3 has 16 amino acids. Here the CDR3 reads CATSDIAAGGQHEQFF. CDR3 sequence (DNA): TGTGCCACCAGTGATATCGCGGCAGGGGGCCAACATGAGCAGTTCTTC.

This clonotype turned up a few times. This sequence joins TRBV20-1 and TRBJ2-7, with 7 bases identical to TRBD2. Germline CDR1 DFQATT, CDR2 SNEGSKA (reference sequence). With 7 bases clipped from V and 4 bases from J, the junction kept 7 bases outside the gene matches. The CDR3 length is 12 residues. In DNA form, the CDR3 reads TGCAGTGGGGGTTATAGCGGGTACGAGCAGTACTTC. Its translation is CSGGYSGYEQYF.

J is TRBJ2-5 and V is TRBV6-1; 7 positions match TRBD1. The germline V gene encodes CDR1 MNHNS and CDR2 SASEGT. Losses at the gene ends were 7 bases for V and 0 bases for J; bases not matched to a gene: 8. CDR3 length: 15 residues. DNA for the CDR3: TGTGCCAGCATCAGGGACAGCCGGTACCAAGAGACCCAGTACTTC. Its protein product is CASIRDSRYQETQYF.

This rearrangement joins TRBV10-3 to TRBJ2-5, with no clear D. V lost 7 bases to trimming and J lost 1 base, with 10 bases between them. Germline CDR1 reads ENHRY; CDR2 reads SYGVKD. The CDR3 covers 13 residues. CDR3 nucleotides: TGTGCCATCACCGGACGGCCCCAAGAGACCCAGTACTTC. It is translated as CAITGRPQETQYF.

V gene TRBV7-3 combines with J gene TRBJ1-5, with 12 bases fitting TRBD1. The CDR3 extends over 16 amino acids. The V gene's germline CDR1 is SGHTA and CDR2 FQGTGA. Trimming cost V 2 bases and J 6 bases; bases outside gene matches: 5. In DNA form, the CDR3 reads TGTGCCAGCAGCTTATCGGGACAGGGGGCAGGTCAGCCCCAGCATTTT. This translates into CASSLSGQGAGQPQHF.

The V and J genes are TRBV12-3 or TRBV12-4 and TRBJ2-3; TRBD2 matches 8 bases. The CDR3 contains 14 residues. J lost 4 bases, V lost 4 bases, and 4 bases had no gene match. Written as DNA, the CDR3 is TGTGCCAGCAGTTCACTCGGGGGGGCAGATACGCAGTATTTT. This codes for CASSSLGGADTQYF.

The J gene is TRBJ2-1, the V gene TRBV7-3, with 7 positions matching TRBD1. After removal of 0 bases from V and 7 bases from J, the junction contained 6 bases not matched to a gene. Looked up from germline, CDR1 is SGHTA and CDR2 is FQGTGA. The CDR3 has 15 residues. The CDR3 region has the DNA TGTGCCAGCAGCTTAACGACAGGGCCTCAGAATGAGCAGTTCTTC. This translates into CASSLTTGPQNEQFF.

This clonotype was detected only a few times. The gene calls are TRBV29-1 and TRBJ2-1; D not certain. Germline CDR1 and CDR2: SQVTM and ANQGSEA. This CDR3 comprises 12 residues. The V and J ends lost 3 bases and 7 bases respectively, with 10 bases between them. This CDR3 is CSVDQAKNEQFF. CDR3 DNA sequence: TGCAGCGTTGACCAAGCTAAAAATGAGCAGTTCTTC.

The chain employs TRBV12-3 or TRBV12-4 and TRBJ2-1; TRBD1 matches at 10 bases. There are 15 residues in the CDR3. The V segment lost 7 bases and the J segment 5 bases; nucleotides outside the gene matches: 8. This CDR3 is CASTRTGGYDNEQFF. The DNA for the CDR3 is TGTGCCAGCACCCGGACAGGGGGGTACGACAATGAGCAGTTCTTC.

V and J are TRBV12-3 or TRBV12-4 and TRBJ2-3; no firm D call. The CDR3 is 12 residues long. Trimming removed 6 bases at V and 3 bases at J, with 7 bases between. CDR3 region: CASRRTTDTQYF. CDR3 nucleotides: TGTGCCAGCAGGCGAACAACAGATACGCAGTATTTT.

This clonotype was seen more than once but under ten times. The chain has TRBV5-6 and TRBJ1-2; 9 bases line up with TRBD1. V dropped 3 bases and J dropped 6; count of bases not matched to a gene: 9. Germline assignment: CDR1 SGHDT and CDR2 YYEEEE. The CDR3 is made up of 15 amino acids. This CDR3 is CASSSLAGQGNGYTF. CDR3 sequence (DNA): TGTGCCAGCAGCTCCCTAGCGGGACAGGGCAATGGCTACACCTTC.

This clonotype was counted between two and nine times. The DNA of the CDR3 is TGTGCCAGCAGTCCGCCGGCGGGGTATGGGTCTTTCTTT. Its protein product is CASSPPAGYGSFF. The gene calls are TRBV6-5 and TRBJ1-1; D uncertain. The CDR3 loop spans 13 amino acids. V dropped 5 bases and J dropped 12 bases, with 19 bases sitting between them. Germline lookup yields CDR1 MNHEY and CDR2 SVGAGI.

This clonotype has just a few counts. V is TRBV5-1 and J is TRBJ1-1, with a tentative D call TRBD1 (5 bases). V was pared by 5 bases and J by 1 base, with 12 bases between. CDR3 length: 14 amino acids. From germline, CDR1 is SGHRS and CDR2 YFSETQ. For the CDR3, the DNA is TGCGCCAGCAGTCCGGATGGGGGGAACACTGAAGCTTTCTTT. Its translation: CASSPDGGNTEAFF.

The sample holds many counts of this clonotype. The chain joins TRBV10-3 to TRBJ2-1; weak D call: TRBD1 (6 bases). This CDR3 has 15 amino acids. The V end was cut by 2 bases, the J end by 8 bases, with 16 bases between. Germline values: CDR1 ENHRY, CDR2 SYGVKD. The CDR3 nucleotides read TGTGCCATCAGTGAGGCAAGGGGGAGTGGGGATGAGCAGTTCTTC. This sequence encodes CAISEARGSGDEQFF.

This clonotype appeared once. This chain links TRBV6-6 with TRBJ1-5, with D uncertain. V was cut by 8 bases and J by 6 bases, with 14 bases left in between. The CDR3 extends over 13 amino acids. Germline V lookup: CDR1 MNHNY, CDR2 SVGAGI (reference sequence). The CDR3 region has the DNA TGTGCCAGCCAAGGAGCAGAAGCTCAGCCCCAGCATTTT. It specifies CASQGAEAQPQHF.

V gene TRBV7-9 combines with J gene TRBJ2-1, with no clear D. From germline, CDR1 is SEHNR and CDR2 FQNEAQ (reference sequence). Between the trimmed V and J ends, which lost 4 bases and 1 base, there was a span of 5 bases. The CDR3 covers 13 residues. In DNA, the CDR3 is TGTGCCAGCAGCTCTCAGTCCTACAATGAGCAGTTCTTC. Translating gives CASSSQSYNEQFF.

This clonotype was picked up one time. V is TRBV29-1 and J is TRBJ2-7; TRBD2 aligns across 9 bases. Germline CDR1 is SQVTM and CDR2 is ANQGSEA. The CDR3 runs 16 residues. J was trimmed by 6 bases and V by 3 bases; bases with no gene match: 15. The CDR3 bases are TGCAGCGTTGATGGCGGGGGGGCCGGCGCGCTTGTCGAGCAGTACTTC. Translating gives CSVDGGGAGALVEQYF.

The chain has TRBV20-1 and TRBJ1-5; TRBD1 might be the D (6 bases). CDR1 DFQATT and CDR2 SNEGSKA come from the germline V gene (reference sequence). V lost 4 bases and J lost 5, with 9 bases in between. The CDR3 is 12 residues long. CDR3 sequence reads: CSATGEYQPQHF. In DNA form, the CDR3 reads TGCAGTGCTACAGGGGAATATCAGCCCCAGCATTTT.

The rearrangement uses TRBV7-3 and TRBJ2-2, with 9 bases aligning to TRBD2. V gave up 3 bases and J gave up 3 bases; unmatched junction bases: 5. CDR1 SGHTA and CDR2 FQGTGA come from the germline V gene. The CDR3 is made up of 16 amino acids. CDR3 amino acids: CASSFRVAGDTGELFF. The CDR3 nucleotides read TGTGCCAGCAGCTTCAGGGTAGCGGGAGACACCGGGGAGCTGTTTTTT. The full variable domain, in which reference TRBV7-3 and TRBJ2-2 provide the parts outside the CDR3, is GAGVSQTPSNKVTEKGKYVELRCDPISGHTALYWYRQSLGQGPEFLIYFQGTGAADDSGLPNDRFFAVRPEGSVSTLKIQRTERGDSAVYLCASSFRVAGDTGELFFGEGSRLTVL.

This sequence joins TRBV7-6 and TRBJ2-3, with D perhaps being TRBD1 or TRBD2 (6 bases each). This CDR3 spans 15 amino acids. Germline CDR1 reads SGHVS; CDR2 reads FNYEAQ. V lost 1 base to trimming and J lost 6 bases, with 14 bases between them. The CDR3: CASSLGGGGLDTQYF. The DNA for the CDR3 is TGTGCCAGCAGCTTAGGTGGTGGGGGGCTGGATACGCAGTATTTT.

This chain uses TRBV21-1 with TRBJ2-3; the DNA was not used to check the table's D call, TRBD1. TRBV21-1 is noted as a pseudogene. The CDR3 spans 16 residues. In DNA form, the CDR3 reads TGTGCCAGCAGCAAACAAAGGGGAAATAGCACAGATACGCAGTATTTT. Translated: CASSKQRGNSTDTQYF.

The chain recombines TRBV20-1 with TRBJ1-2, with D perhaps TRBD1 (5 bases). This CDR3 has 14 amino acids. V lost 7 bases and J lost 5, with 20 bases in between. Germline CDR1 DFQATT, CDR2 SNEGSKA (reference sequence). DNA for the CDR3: TGCAGTGGATCGTCTGGGGGAGTAGGGTATGGCTACACCTTC. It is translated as CSGSSGGVGYGYTF.